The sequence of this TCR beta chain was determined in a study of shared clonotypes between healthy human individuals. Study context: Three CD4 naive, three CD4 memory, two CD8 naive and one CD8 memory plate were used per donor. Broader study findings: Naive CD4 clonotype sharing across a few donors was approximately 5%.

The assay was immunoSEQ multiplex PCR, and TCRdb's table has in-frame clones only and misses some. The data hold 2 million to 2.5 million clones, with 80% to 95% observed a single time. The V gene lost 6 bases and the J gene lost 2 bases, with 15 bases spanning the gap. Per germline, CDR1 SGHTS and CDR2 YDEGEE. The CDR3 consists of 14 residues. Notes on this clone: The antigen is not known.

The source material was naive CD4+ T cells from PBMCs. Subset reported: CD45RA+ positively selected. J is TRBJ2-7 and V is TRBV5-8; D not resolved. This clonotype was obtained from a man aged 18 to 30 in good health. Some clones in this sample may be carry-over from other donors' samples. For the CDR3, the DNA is TGTGCCAGCATTATCGACCGGGCCACCTACGAGCAGTACTTC. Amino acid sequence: CASIIDRATYEQYF.